Each of the 8 T cell receptor beta chains below was sequenced from the same sample in a study of blood T cells in healthy people across ages. A second about 6 to 12 cycle PCR used barcoded and J-beta primers. TCRdb reanalysed the 5' RACE reads using MiXCR and keeps one entry per CDR3 protein. The data hold roughly 1,800,000 distinct CDR3 sequences, with around 50% observed a single time. The sample taken for sequencing was blood. These receptors were taken from a woman aged 40 to 50 in good health.

The chain's CDR3 is CASRPSTAQKTYEQYF. For the CDR3, the DNA is TGTGCCAGCAGACCGTCGACAGCCCAAAAAACCTACGAGCAGTACTTC. V is TRBV28 and J is TRBJ2-7, with D maybe TRBD1 (5 bases). The V end lost 6 bases, the J end lost 2 bases, and 20 bases lay between the germline ends. Looked up from germline, CDR1 is MDHEN and CDR2 is SYDVKM. The CDR3 sequence is 16 residues long.

This chain joins TRBV4-2 and TRBJ1-1; TRBD1 agrees at 8 bases. CDR3 length: 14 amino acids. Germline CDR1 reads LGHNA; CDR2 reads YNFKEQ. Trimming cost V 2 bases and J 8 bases; bases outside gene matches: 7. The CDR3 here is CASSQITGGTEAFF. The CDR3 DNA follows: TGTGCCAGCAGCCAAATTACAGGGGGAACCGAAGCTTTCTTT.

V usage is TRBV5-1 and J usage is TRBJ2-3, with D perhaps matching TRBD2 (6 bases). The germline V gene encodes CDR1 SGHRS and CDR2 YFSETQ. The V gene lost 4 bases and the J gene lost 0 bases, with 15 bases spanning the gap. The CDR3 length is 16 residues. Written as DNA, the CDR3 is TGCGCCAGCAGCCAAGCTAGCGTCCTGAGCACAGATACGCAGTATTTT. Amino acid sequence: CASSQASVLSTDTQYF.

Note on this clonotype: A much larger clone is a single base away; this may be a read error. V usage is TRBV28 and J usage is TRBJ2-7; perhaps TRBD1 as D (6 bases). Germline loops: CDR1 MDHEN, CDR2 SYDVKM. This CDR3 is 14 amino acids long. Trimming took off 6 bases at V and 0 bases at J, with 12 bases between the two ends. The CDR3 region has the DNA TGTGCCAGCAGCCCCGGACAGCTCTCCTACGAGCAGTACTTC. As protein: CASSPGQLSYEQYF.

About this clonotype itself: Since a much larger clone is just one base distant, this may be a read error. The chain employs TRBV7-3 and TRBJ1-1; D remains unclear. CDR1 SGHTA and CDR2 FQGTGA come from the germline V gene. The CDR3 has 13 amino acids. The CDR3 nucleotides read TGTACCAGCAGCTTATCTGTGAACACTGAAGCTTTCTTT. Its translation: CTSSLSVNTEAFF.

This clonotype was seen more than once but under ten times. The chain joins TRBV7-9 to TRBJ1-5; 9 bases fit TRBD1. Germline-derived CDR1 and CDR2 are SEHNR and FQNEAQ (reference sequence). This CDR3 is built from 14 residues. The J segment lost 5 bases and the V segment lost 5 bases, leaving 4 bases of the junction unmatched. The CDR3 sequence is CASSHTGGDQPQHF. The CDR3 region has the DNA TGTGCCAGCAGCCACACAGGGGGCGATCAGCCCCAGCATTTT.

The table lists this clonotype with a count of one. The rearrangement joins TRBV20-1 to TRBJ1-2; possible D gene TRBD1, 5 bases. CDR3 length: 17 residues. Germline V CDR1 and CDR2: DFQATT, SNEGSKA (reference sequence). The CDR3 nucleotides read TGCAGCGCAGATAGGGACGGAGCAGAAGCTACGATGGATGGCTACACCTTC. Translated: CSADRDGAEATMDGYTF.

The genes are TRBV2 and TRBJ2-1; perhaps TRBD2 as D (5 bases). CDR3 length: 15 amino acids. CDR1 and CDR2 from the germline V gene are SNHLY and FYNNEI. V was shortened by 1 base and J by 4 bases, with 11 bases between the two germline ends. The CDR3, as DNA: TGTGCCAGCAGTGAAGTGGCTAGCCGGTACAATGAGCAGTTCTTC. It specifies CASSEVASRYNEQFF.